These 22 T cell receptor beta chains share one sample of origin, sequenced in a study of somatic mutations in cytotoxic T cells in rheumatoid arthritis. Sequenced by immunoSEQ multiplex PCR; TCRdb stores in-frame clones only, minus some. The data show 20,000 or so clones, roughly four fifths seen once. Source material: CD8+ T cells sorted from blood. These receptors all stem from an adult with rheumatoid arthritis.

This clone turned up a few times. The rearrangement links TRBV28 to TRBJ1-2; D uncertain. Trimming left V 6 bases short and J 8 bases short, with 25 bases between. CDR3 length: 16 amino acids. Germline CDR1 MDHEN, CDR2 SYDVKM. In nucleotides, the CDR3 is TGTGCCAGCAGCCCGATCAACGCCGGGCCACAGCGAGGCTACACCTTC. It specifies CASSPINAGPQRGYTF.

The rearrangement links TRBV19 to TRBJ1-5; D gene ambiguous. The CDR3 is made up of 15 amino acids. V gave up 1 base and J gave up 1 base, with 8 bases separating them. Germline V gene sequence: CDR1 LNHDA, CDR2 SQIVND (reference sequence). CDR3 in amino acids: CASSIGSLSNQPQHF. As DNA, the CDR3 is TGTGCCAGTAGTATAGGTTCGCTGAGCAATCAGCCCCAGCATTTT.

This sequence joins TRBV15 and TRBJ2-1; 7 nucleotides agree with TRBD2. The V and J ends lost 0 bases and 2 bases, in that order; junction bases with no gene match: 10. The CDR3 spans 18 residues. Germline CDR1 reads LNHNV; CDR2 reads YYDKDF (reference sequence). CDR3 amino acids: CATSRDLSSGSAYNEQFF. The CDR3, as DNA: TGTGCCACCAGCAGAGATTTGTCTAGCGGTTCGGCCTACAATGAGCAGTTCTTC.

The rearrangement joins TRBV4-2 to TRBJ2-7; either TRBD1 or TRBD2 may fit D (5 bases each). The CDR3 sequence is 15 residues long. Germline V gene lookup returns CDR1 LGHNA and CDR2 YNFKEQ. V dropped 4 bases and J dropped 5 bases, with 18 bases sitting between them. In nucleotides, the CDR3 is TGTGCCAGCAGCCCCGGGGACCGAGTAGGCGACGAGCAGTACTTC. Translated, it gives CASSPGDRVGDEQYF.

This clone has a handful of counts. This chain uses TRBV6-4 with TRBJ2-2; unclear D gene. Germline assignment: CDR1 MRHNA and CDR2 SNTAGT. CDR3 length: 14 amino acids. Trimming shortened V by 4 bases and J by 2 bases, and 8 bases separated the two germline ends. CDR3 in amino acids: CASSGYHNTGELFF. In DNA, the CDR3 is TGTGCCAGCAGTGGGTACCATAACACCGGGGAGCTGTTTTTT.

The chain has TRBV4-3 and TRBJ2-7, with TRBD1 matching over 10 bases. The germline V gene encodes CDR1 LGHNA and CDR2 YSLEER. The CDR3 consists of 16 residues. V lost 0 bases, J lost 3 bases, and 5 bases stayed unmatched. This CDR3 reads CASSQEFRTGGYEQYF. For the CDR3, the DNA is TGCGCCAGCAGCCAAGAGTTCAGGACAGGGGGCTACGAGCAGTACTTC.

CDR3 coding DNA: TGCAGCGTTGAACGGGGCACAGATACGCAGTATTTT. Amino acids: CSVERGTDTQYF. This chain joins TRBV29-1 and TRBJ2-3; D is unclear. V lost 2 bases and J lost 1, with 4 bases in between. Germline CDR1 SQVTM, CDR2 ANQGSEA. This CDR3 comprises 12 residues.

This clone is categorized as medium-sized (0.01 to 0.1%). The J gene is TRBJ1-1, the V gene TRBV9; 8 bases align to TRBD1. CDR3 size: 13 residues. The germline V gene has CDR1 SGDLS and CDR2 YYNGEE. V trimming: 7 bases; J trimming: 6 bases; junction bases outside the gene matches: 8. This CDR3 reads CASGRGLIPEAFF. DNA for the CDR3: TGTGCCAGCGGCAGGGGGCTTATACCTGAAGCTTTCTTT. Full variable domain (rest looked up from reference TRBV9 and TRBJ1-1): DSGVTQTPKHLITATGQRVTLRCSPRSGDLSVYWYQQSLDQGLQFLIQYYNGEERAKGNILERFSAQQFPDLHSELNLSSLELGDSALYFCASGRGLIPEAFFGQGTRLTVV.

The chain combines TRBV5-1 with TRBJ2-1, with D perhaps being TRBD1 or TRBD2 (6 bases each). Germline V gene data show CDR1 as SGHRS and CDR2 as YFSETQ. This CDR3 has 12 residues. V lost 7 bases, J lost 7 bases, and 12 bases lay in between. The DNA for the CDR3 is TGCGCCAGCTCCCGAGGGGGGAATGAGCAGTTCTTC. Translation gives CASSRGGNEQFF.

CDR3 in DNA: TGTGCCAGTAGTTTAACCCCGGGACAGGGAGGCCTCAATGAGCAGTTCTTC. Encoded protein: CASSLTPGQGGLNEQFF. The chain employs TRBV19 and TRBJ2-1, with 9 bases identical to TRBD1. The ends lost 5 bases at V and 6 bases at J; junction bases unmatched: 14. The CDR3 totals 17 residues. The germline V gene encodes CDR1 LNHDA and CDR2 SQIVND (reference sequence).

Written as DNA, the CDR3 is TGTGCCAGCACGTTCCAGGCAACGATAGGTACTGGCTACACCTTC. Its translation: CASTFQATIGTGYTF. The rearrangement links TRBV28 to TRBJ1-2; D unclear. From germline, CDR1 is MDHEN and CDR2 SYDVKM. The CDR3 extends over 15 amino acids. Trimming cost V 7 bases and J 7 bases, with 22 bases left between them.

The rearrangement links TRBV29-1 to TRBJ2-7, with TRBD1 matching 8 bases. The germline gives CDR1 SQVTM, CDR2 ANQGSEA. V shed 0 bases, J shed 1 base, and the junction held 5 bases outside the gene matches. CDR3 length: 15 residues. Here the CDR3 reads CSVEDWGTGSYEQYF. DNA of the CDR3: TGCAGCGTTGAAGATTGGGGGACAGGATCCTACGAGCAGTACTTC.

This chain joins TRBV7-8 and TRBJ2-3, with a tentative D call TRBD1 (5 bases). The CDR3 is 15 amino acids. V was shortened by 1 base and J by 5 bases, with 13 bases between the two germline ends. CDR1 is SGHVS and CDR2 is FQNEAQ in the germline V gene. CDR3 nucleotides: TGTGCCAGCAGCTTAGGCCAGGGTCGTGGAGATACGCAGTATTTT. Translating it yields CASSLGQGRGDTQYF.

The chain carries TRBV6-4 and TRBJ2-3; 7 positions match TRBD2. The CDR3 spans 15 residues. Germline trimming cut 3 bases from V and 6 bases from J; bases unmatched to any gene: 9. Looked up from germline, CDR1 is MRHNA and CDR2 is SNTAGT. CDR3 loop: CASSELAGEVDTQYF. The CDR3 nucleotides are TGTGCCAGCAGTGAATTGGCGGGAGAGGTGGATACGCAGTATTTT.

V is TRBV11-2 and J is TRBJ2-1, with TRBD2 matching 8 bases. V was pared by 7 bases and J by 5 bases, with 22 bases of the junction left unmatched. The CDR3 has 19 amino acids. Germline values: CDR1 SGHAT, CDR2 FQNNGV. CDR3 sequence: CASTLSGGTGGPGNNEQFF. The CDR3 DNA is TGTGCCAGCACCCTATCCGGGGGTACGGGAGGGCCTGGGAACAATGAGCAGTTCTTC.

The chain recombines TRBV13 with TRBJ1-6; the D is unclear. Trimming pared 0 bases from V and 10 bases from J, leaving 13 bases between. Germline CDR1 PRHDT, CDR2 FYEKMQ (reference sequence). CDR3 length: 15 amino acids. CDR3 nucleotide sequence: TGTGCCAGCAGCTTAGGGGACCCGAAAGGGTCACCCCTCCACTTT. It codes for CASSLGDPKGSPLHF.

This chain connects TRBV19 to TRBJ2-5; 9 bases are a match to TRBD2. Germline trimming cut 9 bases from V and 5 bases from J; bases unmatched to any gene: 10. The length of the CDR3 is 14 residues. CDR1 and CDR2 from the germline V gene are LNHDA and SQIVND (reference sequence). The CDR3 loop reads CARRTAGGWETQYF. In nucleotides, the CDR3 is TGTGCCAGGAGGACAGCGGGAGGTTGGGAGACCCAGTACTTC.

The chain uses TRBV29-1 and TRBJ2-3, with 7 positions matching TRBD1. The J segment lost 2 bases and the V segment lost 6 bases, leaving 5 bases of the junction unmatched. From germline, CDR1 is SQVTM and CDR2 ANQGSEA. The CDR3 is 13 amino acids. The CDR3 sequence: CSVTGQNTDTQYF. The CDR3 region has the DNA TGCAGCGTCACGGGACAGAACACAGATACGCAGTATTTT.

CDR3 nucleotides: TGTGCCAGCAGTTACTTTGGGGGGGCGAACACCGGGGAGCTGTTTTTT. Encoded protein: CASSYFGGANTGELFF. The chain joins TRBV6-5 to TRBJ2-2; 7 bases align to TRBD2. V dropped 1 base and J dropped 0; count of bases not matched to a gene: 2. Germline V gene sequence: CDR1 MNHEY, CDR2 SVGAGI. The CDR3 extends over 16 amino acids.

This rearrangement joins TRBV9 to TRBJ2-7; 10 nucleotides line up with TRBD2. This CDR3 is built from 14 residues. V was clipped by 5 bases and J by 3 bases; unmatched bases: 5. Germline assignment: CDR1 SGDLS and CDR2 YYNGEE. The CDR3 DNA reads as TGTGCCAGCAGTCGTAGCGGGGGGCTCTACGAGCAGTACTTC. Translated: CASSRSGGLYEQYF.

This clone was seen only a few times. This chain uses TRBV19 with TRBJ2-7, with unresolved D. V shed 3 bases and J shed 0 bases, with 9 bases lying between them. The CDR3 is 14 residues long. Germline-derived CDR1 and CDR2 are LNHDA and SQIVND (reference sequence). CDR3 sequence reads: CASSIGLSSYEQYF. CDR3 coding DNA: TGTGCCAGTAGTATTGGGCTGAGCTCCTACGAGCAGTACTTC.

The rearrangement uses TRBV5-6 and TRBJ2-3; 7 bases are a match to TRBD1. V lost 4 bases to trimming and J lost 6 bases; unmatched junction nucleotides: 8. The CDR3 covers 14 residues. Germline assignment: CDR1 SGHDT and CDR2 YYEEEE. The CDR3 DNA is TGTGCCAGCAGCCAAGGACAGGCGGTGGATACGCAGTATTTT. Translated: CASSQGQAVDTQYF.